The T cell receptor (beta chain) under discussion was sequenced for a study of blood T cell repertoires in COVID-19. The CDR3 extends over 12 amino acids. Deletions cut 5 bases from V and 8 bases from J, with 7 bases between. Germline V gives CDR1 WSHSY, CDR2 SAAADI. Sequenced by immunoSEQ multiplex PCR; TCRdb stores in-frame clones only, minus some. The table includes approximately 250,000 clones, around 83% detected once. The sample comprised peripheral blood. The source of this sequence is a woman aged 40 to 49 who had recovered from COVID-19. J is TRBJ1-6 and V is TRBV10-2, with D tentatively TRBD1 (5 bases). CDR3 bases: TGCGCCAGCAGTCGGGGGGATTCACCCCTCCACTTT. This codes for CASSRGDSPLHF.